This TCR beta chain was profiled in a study of CXCR3-negative and CXCR3-positive naive CD8 T cells. Overall study context: Overall TRB read output was around 140 million, and each library contained about 1.5 +/- 0.3 million reads.

The CDR3 has 14 amino acids. CDR1 is SGHVS and CDR2 is FNYEAQ in the germline V gene. General study findings and limits: Hydrophobicity of TRB CDR3s was greater in CXCR3-positive naive cells than in CXCR3-negative naive cells. Comparably high diversity was seen in both naive subsets, and much lower diversity in memory CD8+ cells.

Regarding this clonotype: Its target is not known.

CD45RO-CCR7+CD27+CD95- was the phenotype of naive CD8+ T cells. Libraries were UMI-labeled 5' RACE TRB cDNA. TCRdb reprocessed the 5' RACE reads and stores each CDR3 protein as one record, lacking DNA. This repertoire includes 50,000 to 65,000 distinct CDR3 sequences. The sequencing sample was made of naive CXCR3+ CD8+ T cells from blood. Subset described: CD45RO-CCR7+CD27+CD95- naive CD8+ T cells expressing CXCR3 (TNR3+). V usage is TRBV7-6 and J usage is TRBJ1-6; TCRdb lists TRBD1, though no DNA is available to test this call. This TCR was recovered from a human donor in good health. Some clones in this sample may be carry-over from other donors' samples. CDR3 protein: CASSPGQLNSPLHF.